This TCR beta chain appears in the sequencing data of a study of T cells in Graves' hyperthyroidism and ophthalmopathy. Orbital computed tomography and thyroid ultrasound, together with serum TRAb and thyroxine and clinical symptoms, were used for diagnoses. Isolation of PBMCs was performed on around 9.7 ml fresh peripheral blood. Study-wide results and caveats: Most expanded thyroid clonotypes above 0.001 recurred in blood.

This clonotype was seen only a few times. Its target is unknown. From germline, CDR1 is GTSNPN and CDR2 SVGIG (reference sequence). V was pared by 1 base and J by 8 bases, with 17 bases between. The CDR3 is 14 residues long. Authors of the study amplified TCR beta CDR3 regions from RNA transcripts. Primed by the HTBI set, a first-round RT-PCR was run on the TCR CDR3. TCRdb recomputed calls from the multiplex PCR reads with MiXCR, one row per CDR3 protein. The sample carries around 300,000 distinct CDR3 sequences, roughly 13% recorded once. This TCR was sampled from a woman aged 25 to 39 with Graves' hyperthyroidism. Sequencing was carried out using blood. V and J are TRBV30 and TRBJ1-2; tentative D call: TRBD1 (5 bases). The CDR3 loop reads CAWSAGRRGEGYTF. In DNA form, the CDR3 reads TGTGCCTGGAGTGCGGGGCGAAGGGGCGAAGGCTACACCTTC.